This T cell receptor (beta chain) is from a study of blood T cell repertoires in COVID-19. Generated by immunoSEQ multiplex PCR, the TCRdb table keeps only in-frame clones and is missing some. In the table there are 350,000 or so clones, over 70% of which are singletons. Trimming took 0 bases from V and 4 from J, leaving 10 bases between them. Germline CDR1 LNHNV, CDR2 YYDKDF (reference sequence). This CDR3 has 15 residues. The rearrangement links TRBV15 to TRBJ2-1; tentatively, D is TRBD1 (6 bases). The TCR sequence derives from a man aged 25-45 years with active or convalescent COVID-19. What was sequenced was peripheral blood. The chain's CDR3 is CATSRDLGQYNEQFF. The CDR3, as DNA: TGTGCCACCAGCAGAGATCTAGGACAGTACAATGAGCAGTTCTTC.